This T cell receptor (beta chain) is drawn from a study of blood T cell repertoires in COVID-19 (TCRdb year 2020). About the full investigation: Samples from collaborators originated in the United States, Italy and Spain and spanned both the acute and convalescent phases of COVID-19. Nearly every sample came with metadata listing a de-identified subject ID, COVID-19 status, age in years and sex. The repertoires were released in a freely available public database meant as a resource for research on the immune response to SARS-CoV-2. The samples were drawn from two sources: the first 160 participants of the ongoing ImmuneRACE study, and 1,200 or so subjects contributed by 6 global collaborators. Where available, HLA class I and class II types were obtained from metadata supplied by the sample provider rather than from assay-based typing. Subjects who had been exposed to COVID-19, were actively infected with it, or had recovered from it provided the deeply sampled blood TCRbeta repertoires that made up the dataset. The material from the prospective study consisted of cDNA or gDNA derived from T cells, B-cell-depleted T cells, or PBMCs. Overall study outcomes, separate from this receptor: The quantity of clinical and demographic metadata differed by source and by participant and was supplied without curation.

There are 15 amino acids in the CDR3, from cysteine to phenylalanine inclusive. The retained sequence is limited to the CDR3, 45 bases, with the frame set at the first base. CDR1 and CDR2, looked up from the germline V gene (reference sequence), are SSHAT and FNYEAQ. The collaborating institutions used their own protocols to collect whole blood in K2EDTA tubes. For TCRbeta analysis, collaborators shipped samples in one of three forms: frozen whole blood, isolated PBMCs, or DNA extracted from either of those sample types. TCRbeta CDR3 regions were amplified from genomic DNA using the immunoSEQ Assay, a bias-controlled multiplex PCR. The source study handled its data this way. The number of nucleated cells in each sample was estimated by amplification of reference gene primers within the assay. Sequence reads were collapsed and filtered to measure the absolute abundance of every unique TCRbeta CDR3 rearrangement. Productive Simpson clonality was computed per sample as the square root of Simpson's diversity index over productive rearrangements. TCRdb holds this immuneACCESS table with in-frame rearrangements only. Some clones are missing; in checked studies, unresolved V genes explain under half, and the rest has no known cause. The V and J calls and clone size come from that table; D and trimming were worked out from the DNA. The sample yields tens of thousands of clones; around 81% were counted once. The leading ten clones occupy about 45% of the sample.

A note on this clone: This receptor's antigen is unknown. The junction and the germline gene differ at one end; a read error may be behind it.

Source material: peripheral blood. The chain is made from TRBV7-7 and TRBJ2-5, with TRBD1 tentatively as D gene (6 bases match). This sequence was found in a man older than 75 with acute or convalescent COVID-19. The DNA is TGTGCTAGCAGCTTAGGGCTAAGGACAGCGGAGACCCAGTACTTC. This is translated as CASSLGLRTAETQYF.